The next 20 T cell receptor beta chains were all read from a single sample in a study of blood T cell repertoires in COVID-19. Assay: immunoSEQ multiplex PCR; the TCRdb copy retains only in-frame clones and omits some. The sample shows over 130,000 clones, over 75% of them seen only once. The specimen sequenced was PBMCs or T cells enriched from blood (not recorded which). These receptors all stem from a man aged 50-60 years in a cohort exposed to, infected with or recovered from COVID-19 (not recorded which).

The chain is built from TRBV19 and TRBJ2-2; D call uncertain. The CDR3 runs 13 residues. CDR1 and CDR2 (germline): LNHDA, SQIVND (reference sequence). With 6 bases removed from V and 1 base from J, the gap between germline ends came to 6 bases. The CDR3 here is CASSQENTGELFF. DNA of the CDR3: TGTGCCAGTAGCCAGGAGAACACCGGGGAGCTGTTTTTT. The entire variable domain, with the rest obtained from reference TRBV19 and TRBJ2-2, is as follows: DGGITQSPKYLFRKEGQNVTLSCEQNLNHDAMYWYRQDPGQGLRLIYYSQIVNDFQKGDIAEGYSVSREKKESFPLTVTSAQKNPTAFYLCASSQENTGELFFGEGSRLTVL.

This chain connects TRBV10-1 to TRBJ1-2, with a weak D call TRBD1 (5 bases). V was cut by 1 base and J by 4 bases, with 7 bases left in between. From germline, CDR1 is WNHNN and CDR2 SYGVQD (reference sequence). The CDR3 has 13 residues. In nucleotides, the CDR3 is TGCGCCAGCAGTGAGTTCGACAGCTATGGCTACACCTTC. This translates into CASSEFDSYGYTF.

V is TRBV15 and J is TRBJ2-3; 10 bases map to TRBD2. The trim removed 0 bases at V and 3 bases at J, leaving 9 bases unmatched. The CDR3 is made up of 18 amino acids. CDR1 is LNHNV and CDR2 is YYDKDF in the germline V gene (reference sequence). The CDR3 is CATSRDQGLAKDTDTQYF. The CDR3 DNA reads TGTGCCACCAGCAGAGACCAGGGACTAGCGAAAGATACAGATACGCAGTATTTT.

The chain uses TRBV27 and TRBJ2-1, with D perhaps matching TRBD2 (6 bases). CDR3 size: 14 residues. The V and J ends lost 3 bases and 7 bases respectively, with 13 bases between them. CDR1 and CDR2 (germline): MNHEY, SMNVEV (reference sequence). CDR3 region: CASSFGTPKNEQFF. In nucleotides, the CDR3 is TGTGCCAGCAGTTTCGGGACTCCTAAGAATGAGCAGTTCTTC.

V usage is TRBV2 and J usage is TRBJ1-1; D unresolved. The CDR3 is 13 residues long. The germline V gene has CDR1 SNHLY and CDR2 FYNNEI. Trimming stripped 5 bases from V and 6 bases from J, with 13 bases between. The CDR3 region has the DNA TGTGCCAGCAGTCGGGTCGGATGGGCTGAAGCTTTCTTT. Amino acids: CASSRVGWAEAFF. The full variable domain, completed using reference TRBV2 and TRBJ1-1, is EPEVTQTPSHQVTQMGQEVILRCVPISNHLYFYWYRQILGQKVEFLVSFYNNEISEKSEIFDDQFSVERPDGSNFTLKIRSTKLEDSAMYFCASSRVGWAEAFFGQGTRLTVV.

V usage is TRBV11-2 and J usage is TRBJ1-1; D might be TRBD1 (5 bases). CDR3 length equals 12 residues. Germline CDR1 SGHAT, CDR2 FQNNGV. The V and J ends lost 5 bases and 11 bases respectively, with 15 bases between them. The CDR3 coding sequence is TGTGCCAGCAGCCCCATAACAGGTGGGGCTTTCTTT. Its translation: CASSPITGGAFF.

This clone was seen a handful of times. The rearrangement joins TRBV19 to TRBJ2-7; D gene ambiguous. The CDR3 extends over 12 amino acids. CDR1 and CDR2 from the germline V gene are LNHDA and SQIVND (reference sequence). The V and J ends lost 6 bases and 2 bases respectively, with 8 bases between them. The CDR3 loop reads CASRGLAYEQYF. The CDR3 nucleotides read TGTGCCAGTAGGGGCTTGGCCTACGAGCAGTACTTC.

This chain uses TRBV29-1 with TRBJ2-7; D not certain. Trimming left V 2 bases short and J 3 bases short, with 11 bases between. The CDR3 is made up of 13 amino acids. CDR1 and CDR2 (germline): SQVTM, ANQGSEA. In DNA, the CDR3 is TGCAGCGTTGAACTTCCGGGTCTCTACGAGCAGTACTTC. It specifies CSVELPGLYEQYF.

This clone has more than one count but fewer than ten. The chain recombines TRBV7-9 with TRBJ2-2, with D tentatively TRBD1 (5 bases). V was shortened by 1 base and J by 7 bases, with 13 bases between the two germline ends. The CDR3 has 15 amino acids. Germline assignment: CDR1 SEHNR and CDR2 FQNEAQ (reference sequence). For the CDR3, the DNA is TGTGCCAGCAGCTTAGGGCAGGGCGCTAGCGGGGAGCTGTTTTTT. This translates into CASSLGQGASGELFF.

With respect to this clone: Other DNA sequences within the sample encode an identical CDR3. The chain recombines TRBV5-1 with TRBJ2-7, with D perhaps TRBD2 (5 bases). Trimming removed 0 bases at V and 0 bases at J, with 10 bases between. CDR1 and CDR2 (germline): SGHRS, YFSETQ. This CDR3 contains 15 residues. The CDR3 sequence is CASSLASGSSYEQYF. CDR3 nucleotide sequence: TGCGCCAGCAGCTTGGCCAGCGGAAGCTCCTACGAGCAGTACTTC.

About this clone itself: The same CDR3 arises from other DNA sequences in this sample as well. The rearrangement links TRBV6-2 or TRBV6-3 to TRBJ2-7; 8 positions agree with TRBD2. There are 13 residues in the CDR3. Looked up from germline, CDR1 is MNHEY and CDR2 is SVGEGT. The V segment lost 5 bases and the J segment 3 bases; nucleotides outside the gene matches: 3. CDR3 in DNA: TGTGCCAGCAGTCCGGGGGGGCTCTACGAGCAGTACTTC. This sequence encodes CASSPGGLYEQYF.

A few counts support this clone. The rearrangement uses TRBV10-3 and TRBJ2-2, with D uncertain. The V end was cut by 7 bases, the J end by 2 bases, with 5 bases between. Germline V gene lookup returns CDR1 ENHRY and CDR2 SYGVKD. The CDR3 is made up of 12 amino acids. This CDR3 is CAIINNTGELFF. The CDR3, as DNA: TGTGCCATCATTAATAACACCGGGGAGCTGTTTTTT.

The chain uses TRBV30 and TRBJ2-7, with D possibly TRBD2 on 5 matching bases. The length of the CDR3 is 13 residues. CDR1 GTSNPN and CDR2 SVGIG come from the germline V gene (reference sequence). V was shortened by 4 bases and J by 2 bases, with 12 bases between the two germline ends. Written as DNA, the CDR3 is TGTGCCTGGAATCCGGGATCAACCTACGAGCAGTACTTC. This translates into CAWNPGSTYEQYF.

The table lists this clone with a count of one. The chain has TRBV24-1 and TRBJ2-1, with a tentative D call TRBD1 (5 bases). Germline V gene sequence: CDR1 KGHDR, CDR2 SFDVKD. V was clipped by 5 bases and J by 6 bases, with 22 bases between them. CDR3 length equals 17 residues. CDR3 bases: TGTGCCACCAGTGGTACCCAGGGTAATAGGGTGAGCAATGAGCAGTTCTTC. This codes for CATSGTQGNRVSNEQFF.

This clone was found once. The chain has TRBV11-2 and TRBJ2-7, with D maybe TRBD1 (6 bases). Trimming shortened V by 3 bases and J by 0 bases, and 9 bases separated the two germline ends. The length of the CDR3 is 14 residues. Germline assignment: CDR1 SGHAT and CDR2 FQNNGV. This chain's CDR3 is CASSLRQASYEQYF. The CDR3 DNA sequence: TGTGCCAGCAGCTTGAGACAGGCCTCCTACGAGCAGTACTTC.

The V and J genes are TRBV4-1 and TRBJ1-1, with D possibly matching TRBD1 (5 bases). V was cut by 3 bases and J by 0 bases, with 11 bases left in between. The CDR3 has 15 amino acids. Germline V CDR1 and CDR2: MGHRA, YSYEKL. The CDR3 DNA sequence: TGCGCCAGCAGCCACGCAGGGAATCTGAACACTGAAGCTTTCTTT. Translating gives CASSHAGNLNTEAFF.

V gene TRBV24-1 combines with J gene TRBJ1-2; no reliable D call. This CDR3 contains 14 residues. Per germline, CDR1 KGHDR and CDR2 SFDVKD. V was clipped by 9 bases and J by 0 bases, with 13 bases between them. This CDR3 reads CATQRGGPNYGYTF. The CDR3 region has the DNA TGTGCCACCCAGCGAGGAGGTCCTAACTATGGCTACACCTTC.

This clone was found once. V usage is TRBV7-8 and J usage is TRBJ2-6; TRBD1 might be the D (5 bases). The V gene lost 4 bases and the J gene lost 1 base, with 8 bases spanning the gap. The CDR3 is 15 amino acids. From germline, CDR1 is SGHVS and CDR2 FQNEAQ. For the CDR3, the DNA is TGTGCCAGCAGCTCACAGGTATCTGGGGCCAACGTCCTGACTTTC. This gives the protein CASSSQVSGANVLTF.

The rearrangement uses TRBV5-1 and TRBJ2-3; D possibly corresponds to TRBD2 (5 bases). Per the germline V gene, CDR1 is SGHRS and CDR2 is YFSETQ. The CDR3 runs 16 residues. V lost 0 bases and J lost 2, with 13 bases in between. Here the CDR3 DNA reads TGCGCCAGCAGCTTGGAGGGAGCTCAACTCACAGATACGCAGTATTTT. It yields the protein CASSLEGAQLTDTQYF.

The genes are TRBV7-8 and TRBJ2-3; no definite D call. There are 12 residues in the CDR3. The ends were cut back, 3 bases at V and 5 bases at J, with 6 bases in the middle. Germline loops: CDR1 SGHVS, CDR2 FQNEAQ. CDR3 coding DNA: TGTGCCAGCAGCTTTACGGGAGATACGCAGTATTTT. It translates to CASSFTGDTQYF. Drawing the rest from reference TRBV7-8 and TRBJ2-3, the complete variable domain is GAGVSQSPRYKVAKRGQDVALRCDPISGHVSLFWYQQALGQGPEFLTYFQNEAQLDKSGLPSDRFFAERPEGSVSTLKIQRTQQEDSAVYLCASSFTGDTQYFGPGTRLTVL.